What follows describes a single T cell receptor beta chain. Antigen unknown. It was the library that attached unique molecular identifiers to individual cDNA molecules. TCRdb reanalysed the RACE reads using MiXCR and keeps one entry per CDR3 protein. The sample contains approximately 340,000 distinct CDR3 sequences, approximately 6.3% of which appear only once. This entry comes from a study of human T cells and chemical hapten exposure. Study-wide background: TCR yields per sample varied mostly from small pooled library volume differences.

Notes on the study in general: Expanded TCRs created a significantly greater count of big CDR3 similarity clusters than controls did.

Germline CDR1 LGHDT, CDR2 YNNKEL (reference sequence). Trimming took 0 bases from V and 6 from J, leaving 3 bases between them. This CDR3 comprises 12 residues. The time point denotes: patch test 1, 2 weeks after DPC sensitization. Specified treatment: therapeutic diphenylcyclopropenone sensitization with weekly scalp DPC. The source was whole blood, collected in connection with sensitization to the hapten diphenylcyclopropenone (DPC). This clonotype was obtained from a woman between 18 and 30 years old with alopecia areata. Some clones in this sample may be carry-over from other donors' samples. This sequence joins TRBV3-1 and TRBJ1-5, with D hard to call. The CDR3 nucleotides are TGTGCCAGCAGCCAAGATCGTCAGCCCCAGCATTTT. Protein: CASSQDRQPQHF.